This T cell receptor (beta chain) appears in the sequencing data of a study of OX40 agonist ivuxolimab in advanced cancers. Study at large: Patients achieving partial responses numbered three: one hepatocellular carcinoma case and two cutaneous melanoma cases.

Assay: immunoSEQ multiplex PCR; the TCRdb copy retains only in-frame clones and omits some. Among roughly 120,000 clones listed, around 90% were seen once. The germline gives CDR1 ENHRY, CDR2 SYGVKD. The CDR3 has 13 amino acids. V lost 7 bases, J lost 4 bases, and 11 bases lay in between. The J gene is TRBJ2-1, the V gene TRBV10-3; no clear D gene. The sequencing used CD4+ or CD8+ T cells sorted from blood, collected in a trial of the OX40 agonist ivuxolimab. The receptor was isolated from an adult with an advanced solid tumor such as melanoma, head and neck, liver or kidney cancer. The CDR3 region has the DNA TGTGCCATCACTCCCGCCCCGTACAATGAGCAGTTCTTC. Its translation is CAITPAPYNEQFF.